This TCR beta chain was captured in a study of preoperative IRX-2 immunotherapy in early breast cancer. The repertoire was sequenced with immunoSEQ multiplex PCR; TCRdb's copy has only in-frame clones and lacks some. This table has 95,000 to 100,000 clones, just over 85% appearing once. The sample's treatment: preoperative locoregional IRX-2 cytokine immunotherapy. This phase Ib study tested locoregional IRX-2 cytokine immunotherapy given before surgery. Sequenced here: tumor tissue, sampled after IRX-2 immunotherapy. The sequence was obtained from a human donor with breast cancer.

CDR3 in amino acids: CASSPSGGSYEQYF. The CDR3 bases are TGTGCCAGCAGTCCTAGCGGGGGCTCCTACGAGCAGTACTTC. The V call is TRBV6-8, the J call TRBJ2-7; 10 bases line up with TRBD2. After removal of 5 bases from V and 0 bases from J, the junction contained 1 base not matched to a gene. CDR3 size: 14 residues. Germline V gene sequence: CDR1 MNHGY, CDR2 SAAAGT.